Below, one T cell receptor (beta chain) is given with its context. Its antigen is not identified. The CDR3 sequence is 14 residues long. V was cut by 8 bases and J by 0 bases, with 13 bases left in between. In germline, CDR1 is KGHSH, CDR2 LQKENI. The treatment was: oral pan-JAK inhibitor, 5-10 mg twice daily. Alopecia areata patients had lesional scalp punch biopsies and peripheral blood taken from them. This entry comes from a study of CD8+ T cells in alopecia areata. General study findings and limits: The study found tofacitinib significantly decreased scalp clonality and expanded CD8+ clones among the top 100.

Extraction and reverse transcription of RNA yielded cDNA as the sequencing template. Sequencing was performed with immunoSEQ multiplex PCR; in TCRdb, only in-frame clones are kept and a portion is missing. The table lists roughly 210,000 clones, about 40% of them singletons. The sample here was CD4+ T cells sorted from blood, taken at approximately week 39, from a patient treated with tofacitinib. This chain joins TRBV18 and TRBJ1-2; tentative D call: TRBD1 (6 bases). The clonotype was recovered from a human donor with alopecia areata. The CDR3 DNA follows: TGTGCCAGCCGGACAGATAAGGCTAACTATGGCTACACCTTC. It is translated as CASRTDKANYGYTF.